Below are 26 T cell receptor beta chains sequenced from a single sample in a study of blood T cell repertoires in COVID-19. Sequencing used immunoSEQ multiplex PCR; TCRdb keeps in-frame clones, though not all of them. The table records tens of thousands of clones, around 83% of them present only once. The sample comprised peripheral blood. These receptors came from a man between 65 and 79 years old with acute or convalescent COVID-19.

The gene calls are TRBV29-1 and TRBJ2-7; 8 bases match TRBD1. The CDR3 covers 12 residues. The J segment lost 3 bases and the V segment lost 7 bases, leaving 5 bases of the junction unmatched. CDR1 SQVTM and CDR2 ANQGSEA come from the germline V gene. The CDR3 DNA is TGCAGCGCACTCACAGGGGGCTACGAGCAGTACTTC. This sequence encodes CSALTGGYEQYF.

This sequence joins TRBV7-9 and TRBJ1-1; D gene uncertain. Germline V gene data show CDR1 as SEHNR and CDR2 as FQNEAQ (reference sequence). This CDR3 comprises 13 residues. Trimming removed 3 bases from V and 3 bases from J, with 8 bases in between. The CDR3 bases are TGTGCCAGCAGCTTGTTTGGAGACACTGAAGCTTTCTTT. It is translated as CASSLFGDTEAFF.

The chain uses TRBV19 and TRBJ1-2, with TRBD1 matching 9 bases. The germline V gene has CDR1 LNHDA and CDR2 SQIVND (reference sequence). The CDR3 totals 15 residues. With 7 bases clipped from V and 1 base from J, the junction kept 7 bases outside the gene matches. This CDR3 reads CASTDLTGGNYGYTF. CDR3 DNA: TGTGCCAGTACCGACTTGACAGGGGGTAACTATGGCTACACCTTC.

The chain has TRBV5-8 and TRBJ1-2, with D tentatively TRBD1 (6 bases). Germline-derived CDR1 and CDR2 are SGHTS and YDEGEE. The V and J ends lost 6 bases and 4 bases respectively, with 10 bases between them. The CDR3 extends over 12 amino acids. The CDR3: CASTGHLYGYTF. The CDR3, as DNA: TGTGCCAGCACGGGACACCTCTATGGCTACACCTTC.

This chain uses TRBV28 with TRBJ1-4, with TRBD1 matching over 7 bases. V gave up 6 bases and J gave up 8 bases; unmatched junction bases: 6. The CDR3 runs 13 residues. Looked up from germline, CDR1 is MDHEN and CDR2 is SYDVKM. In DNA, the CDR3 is TGTGCCAGCAGGAACAGGGGAGACGAAAAACTGTTTTTT. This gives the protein CASRNRGDEKLFF.

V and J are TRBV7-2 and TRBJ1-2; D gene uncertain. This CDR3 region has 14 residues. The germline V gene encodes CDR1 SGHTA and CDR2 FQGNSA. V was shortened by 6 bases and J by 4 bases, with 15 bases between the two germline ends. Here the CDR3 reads CASSTMATLYGYTF. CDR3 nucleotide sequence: TGTGCCAGCAGTACAATGGCCACCCTCTATGGCTACACCTTC.

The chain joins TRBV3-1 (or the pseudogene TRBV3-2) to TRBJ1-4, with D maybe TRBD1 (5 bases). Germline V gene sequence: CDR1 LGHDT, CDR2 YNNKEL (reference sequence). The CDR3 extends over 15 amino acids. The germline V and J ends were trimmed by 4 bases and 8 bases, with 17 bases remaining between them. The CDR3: CASSPRPGSEEKLFF. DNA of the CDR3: TGTGCCAGCAGCCCAAGGCCAGGGTCCGAGGAAAAACTGTTTTTT.

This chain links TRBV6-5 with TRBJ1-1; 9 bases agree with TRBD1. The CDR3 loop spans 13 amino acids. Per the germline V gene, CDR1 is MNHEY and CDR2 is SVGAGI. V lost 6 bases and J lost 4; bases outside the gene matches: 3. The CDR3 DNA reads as TGTGCCAGCAGGACAGGGGGTGGCACTGAAGCTTTCTTT. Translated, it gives CASRTGGGTEAFF.

CDR3 DNA: TGTGCCAGTAGTAACCTACAGGGTGGCACTGAAGCTTTCTTT. This translates into CASSNLQGGTEAFF. The chain employs TRBV19 and TRBJ1-1, with a possible D match to TRBD1 (6 bases). Germline V gene sequence: CDR1 LNHDA, CDR2 SQIVND (reference sequence). The CDR3 runs 14 residues. Trimming stripped 4 bases from V and 4 bases from J, with 13 bases between. Full variable domain (remainder filled in from reference TRBV19 and TRBJ1-1): DGGITQSPKYLFRKEGQNVTLSCEQNLNHDAMYWYRQDPGQGLRLIYYSQIVNDFQKGDIAEGYSVSREKKESFPLTVTSAQKNPTAFYLCASSNLQGGTEAFFGQGTRLTVV.

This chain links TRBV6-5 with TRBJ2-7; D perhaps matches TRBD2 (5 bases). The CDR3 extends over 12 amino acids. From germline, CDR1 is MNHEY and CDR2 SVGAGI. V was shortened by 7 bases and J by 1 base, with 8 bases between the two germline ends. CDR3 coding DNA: TGTGCCAGCAACGGGGATTCCTACGAGCAGTACTTC. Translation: CASNGDSYEQYF.

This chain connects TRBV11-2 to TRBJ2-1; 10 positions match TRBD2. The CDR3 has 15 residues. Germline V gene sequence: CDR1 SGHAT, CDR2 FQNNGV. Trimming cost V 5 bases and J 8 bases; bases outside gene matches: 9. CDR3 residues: CASSVGAGGPDEQFF. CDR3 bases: TGTGCCAGCAGCGTGGGAGCGGGGGGGCCGGATGAGCAGTTCTTC.

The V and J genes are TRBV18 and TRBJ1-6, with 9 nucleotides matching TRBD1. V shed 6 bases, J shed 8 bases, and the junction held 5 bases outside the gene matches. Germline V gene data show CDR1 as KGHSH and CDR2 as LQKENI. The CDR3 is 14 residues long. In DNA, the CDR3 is TGTGCCAGCTCGCCCGGACAGGGGCATTCACCCCTCCACTTT. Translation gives CASSPGQGHSPLHF.

Written as DNA, the CDR3 is TGTGCCAGCAGTTATCCAGGATTTAGCAATCAGCCCCAGCATTTT. This codes for CASSYPGFSNQPQHF. This rearrangement joins TRBV28 to TRBJ1-5; D gene uncertain. The CDR3 covers 15 residues. Germline CDR1 is MDHEN and CDR2 is SYDVKM. V was clipped by 4 bases and J by 0 bases, with 10 bases between them.

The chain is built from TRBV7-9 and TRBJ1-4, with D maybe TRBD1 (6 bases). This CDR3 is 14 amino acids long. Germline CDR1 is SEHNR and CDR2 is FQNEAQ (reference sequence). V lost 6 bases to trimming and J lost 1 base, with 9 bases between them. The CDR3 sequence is CASRKQGTNEKLFF. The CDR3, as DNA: TGTGCCAGCAGGAAACAGGGAACTAATGAAAAACTGTTTTTT.

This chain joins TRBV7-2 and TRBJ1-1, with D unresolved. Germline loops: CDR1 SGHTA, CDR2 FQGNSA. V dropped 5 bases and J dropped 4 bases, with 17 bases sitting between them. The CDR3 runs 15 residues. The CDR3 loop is CASSPSRLRSTEAFF. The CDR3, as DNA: TGTGCCAGCAGCCCATCCCGTCTGCGGAGCACTGAAGCTTTCTTT.

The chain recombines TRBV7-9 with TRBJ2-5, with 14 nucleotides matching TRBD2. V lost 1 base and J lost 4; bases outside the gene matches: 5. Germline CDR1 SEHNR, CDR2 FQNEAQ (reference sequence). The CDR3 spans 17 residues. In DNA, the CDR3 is TGTGCCAGCAGCTTAGATTCCGGGACTAGCGGGAGAGAGACCCAGTACTTC. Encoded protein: CASSLDSGTSGRETQYF.

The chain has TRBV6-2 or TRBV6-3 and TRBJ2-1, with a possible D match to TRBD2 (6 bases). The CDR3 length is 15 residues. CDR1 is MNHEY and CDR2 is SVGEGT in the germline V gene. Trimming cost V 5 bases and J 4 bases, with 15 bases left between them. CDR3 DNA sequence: TGTGCCAGCAGTACCCGGGGGACCGCTTACAATGAGCAGTTCTTC. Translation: CASSTRGTAYNEQFF.

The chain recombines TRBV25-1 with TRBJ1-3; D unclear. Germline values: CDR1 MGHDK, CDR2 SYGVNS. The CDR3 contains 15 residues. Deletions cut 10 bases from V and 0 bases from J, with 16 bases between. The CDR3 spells CATRWGGRSGNTIYF. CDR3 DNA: TGTGCCACGCGTTGGGGAGGCCGCTCTGGAAACACCATATATTTT.

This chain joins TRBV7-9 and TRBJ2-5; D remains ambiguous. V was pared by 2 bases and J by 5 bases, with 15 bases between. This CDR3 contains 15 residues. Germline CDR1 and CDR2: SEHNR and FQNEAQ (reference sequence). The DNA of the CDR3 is TGTGCCAGCAGCTTAACCCCGAACCTAGGCGAGACCCAGTACTTC. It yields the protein CASSLTPNLGETQYF.

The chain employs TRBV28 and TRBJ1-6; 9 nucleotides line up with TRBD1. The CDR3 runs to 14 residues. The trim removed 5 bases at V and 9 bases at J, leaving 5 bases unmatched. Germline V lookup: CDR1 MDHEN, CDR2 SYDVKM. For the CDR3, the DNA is TGTGCCAGCAGTACCCAGACAGGGGGTTCACCCCTCCACTTT. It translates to CASSTQTGGSPLHF.

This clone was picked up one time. DNA of the CDR3: TGTGCCAGCTCACCGGAGTCGGGAAGAGAGACCCAGTACTTC. The encoded protein is CASSPESGRETQYF. The chain employs TRBV18 and TRBJ2-5; D is perhaps TRBD2 (5 bases). The CDR3 consists of 14 residues. The germline V and J ends were trimmed by 3 bases and 4 bases, with 12 bases remaining between them. CDR1 is KGHSH and CDR2 is LQKENI in the germline V gene. The whole variable domain, remainder taken from reference TRBV18 and TRBJ2-5, is NAGVMQNPRHLVRRRGQEARLRCSPMKGHSHVYWYRQLPEEGLKFMVYLQKENIIDESGMPKERFSAEFPKEGPSILRIQQVVRGDSAAYFCASSPESGRETQYFGPGTRLLVL.

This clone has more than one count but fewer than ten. DNA for the CDR3: TGTGCCAGCAGCCAAGCCCCAGGGTCGGCTAACTATGGCTACACCTTC. It yields the protein CASSQAPGSANYGYTF. The gene calls are TRBV3-1 (or the pseudogene TRBV3-2) and TRBJ1-2, with D perhaps TRBD1 (5 bases). This CDR3 has 16 residues. Germline V gene sequence: CDR1 LGHDT, CDR2 YNNKEL (reference sequence). V dropped 1 base and J dropped 0 bases, with 12 bases sitting between them.

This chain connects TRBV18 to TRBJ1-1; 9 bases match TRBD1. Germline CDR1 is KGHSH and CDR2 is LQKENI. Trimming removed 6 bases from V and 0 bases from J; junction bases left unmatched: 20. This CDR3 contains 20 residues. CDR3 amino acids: CASSSRLSGQGQPMNTEAFF. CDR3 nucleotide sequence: TGTGCCAGCTCCTCAAGGTTGTCGGGACAGGGCCAACCGATGAACACTGAAGCTTTCTTT.

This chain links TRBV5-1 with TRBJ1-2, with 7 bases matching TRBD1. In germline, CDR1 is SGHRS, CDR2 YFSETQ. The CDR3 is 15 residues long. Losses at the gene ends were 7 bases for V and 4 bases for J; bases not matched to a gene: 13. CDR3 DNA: TGCGCCAGCTCCACCGGGACAGCATCGTCCTATGGCTACACCTTC. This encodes CASSTGTASSYGYTF.

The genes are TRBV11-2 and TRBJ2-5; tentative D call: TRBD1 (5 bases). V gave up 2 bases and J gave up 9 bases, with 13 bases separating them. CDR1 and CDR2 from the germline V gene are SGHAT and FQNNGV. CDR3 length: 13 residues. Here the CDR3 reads CASSLTGARAQYF. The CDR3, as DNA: TGTGCCAGCAGCTTAACTGGGGCCCGTGCCCAGTACTTC.

The CDR3 here is CASSSQGYEQYF. In nucleotides, the CDR3 is TGTGCCAGCAGCTCCCAGGGCTACGAGCAGTACTTC. The V call is TRBV11-2, the J call TRBJ2-7; TRBD1 might be the D (5 bases). The V gene lost 4 bases and the J gene lost 3 bases, with 7 bases spanning the gap. Germline values: CDR1 SGHAT, CDR2 FQNNGV. The CDR3 runs 12 residues.